The text below deals with one T cell receptor beta chain. This clone was detected a few times. It has no known antigen specificity. No much larger clone is present one base from it, and per-base qualities are unavailable. The collaborating institutions used their own protocols to collect whole blood in K2EDTA tubes. For TCRbeta analysis, collaborators shipped samples as frozen whole blood, isolated PBMCs, or DNA extracted from either of those sample types. The data originate from a study of blood T cell repertoires in COVID-19 (TCRdb year 2020). In the study overall: Samples covering the acute and convalescent phases of COVID-19 were provided by collaborators in the United States, Italy and Spain. A freely available public database, intended as a resource for researchers studying the immune response to SARS-CoV-2, is where the repertoires were released. Sample metadata almost always included a de-identified subject ID, COVID-19 status, age in years and sex. Subjects who had been exposed to COVID-19, were actively infected with it, or had recovered from it provided the deeply sampled blood TCRbeta repertoires that made up the dataset. The material from the prospective study consisted of cDNA or gDNA derived from T cells, B-cell-depleted T cells, or PBMCs. Where available, HLA class I and class II types were obtained from metadata supplied by the sample provider rather than from assay-based typing. The samples were drawn from the first 160 participants of the ongoing ImmuneRACE study and from more than 1,000 subjects provided by 6 global collaborators. Points the paper makes about the study in general: Clinical and demographic metadata were provided uncurated, with the amount varying by source and participant.

The germline V gene supplies CDR1 LGHNA and CDR2 YNFKEQ. Measured from the cysteine to the phenylalanine, the CDR3 is 12 residues long. The kept DNA is CDR3 alone, 36 bases in frame from the first base. V is shortened by 0 bases, J by 6 bases, and the region joining them spans 6 bases. TCRbeta CDR3 regions were amplified from genomic DNA by means of the immunoSEQ Assay, a bias-controlled multiplex PCR. The authors' analysis ran thus. The number of nucleated cells in each sample was estimated from the amplification of reference gene primers within the assay. To quantify the absolute abundance of each unique TCRbeta CDR3 rearrangement, sequence reads were collapsed and filtered. For each sample, productive Simpson clonality was calculated as the square root of Simpson's diversity index across productive rearrangements. Drawn from immuneACCESS, this table holds only the in-frame rearrangements with V and J called that TCRdb kept. Clones are partly lost; checked studies trace under half to an unresolved V gene and leave the rest unexplained. V and J calls and clone size are as listed in that table; D and trimming were resolved from the DNA. The sample contains some 150,000 clones, over 60% of them found a single time. Together, the top ten hold roughly 1.7% of the sample.

The chain uses TRBV4-2 and TRBJ2-7; TRBD1 is a weak D gene call, 5 bases matching. The clonotype originates from an elderly man with acute or convalescent COVID-19. The sequencing sample was made of peripheral blood. The DNA sequence is given as TGTGCCAGCAGCCAAGACAGGGTCGAGCAGTACTTC. Translated, this gives CASSQDRVEQYF.